Each of the 28 T cell receptor beta chains below was sequenced from the same sample in a study of cytomegalovirus exposure and HLA in healthy donors. Vbeta (60) and Jbeta (13) primers were used in the PCR. The protocol was immunoSEQ multiplex PCR, while the TCRdb copy is restricted to in-frame clones and leaves out a portion. Altogether 130,000 or so clones are present, 70% to 80% being singletons, with the ten largest covering around 3.6%. Sequencing was done on a sample of PBMCs. These receptors were obtained from a man in his thirties or forties in good health and CMV-seronegative.

This chain links TRBV7-9 with TRBJ2-5, with 7 nucleotides matching TRBD1. Trimming cost V 0 bases and J 4 bases; bases outside gene matches: 11. Germline CDR1 SEHNR, CDR2 FQNEAQ (reference sequence). The CDR3 sequence is 17 residues long. The CDR3 bases are TGTGCCAGCAGCTTAGCGAAGTCAGACAGGGAGAGAGAGACCCAGTACTTC. Amino acid sequence: CASSLAKSDRERETQYF.

This clone was seen just once. The CDR3 loop is CASSYWTVSKETQYF. In DNA, the CDR3 is TGTGCCAGCAGCTACTGGACAGTTTCAAAAGAGACCCAGTACTTC. The V call is TRBV7-9, the J call TRBJ2-5; D perhaps matches TRBD1 (6 bases). Germline assignment: CDR1 SEHNR and CDR2 FQNEAQ (reference sequence). V lost 4 bases and J 3 bases, leaving 15 bases between the germline ends. CDR3 length: 15 amino acids.

This clone has a handful of counts. The rearrangement joins TRBV14 to TRBJ1-1, with D unresolved. V gave up 0 bases and J gave up 4 bases, with 12 bases separating them. Germline V gene lookup returns CDR1 SGHDN and CDR2 FVKESK. This CDR3 spans 15 amino acids. DNA of the CDR3: TGTGCCAGCAGCCAAGAGTCAGGAAGGATCACTGAAGCTTTCTTT. Its protein product is CASSQESGRITEAFF.

The J gene is TRBJ1-5, the V gene TRBV19; D is undetermined. This CDR3 has 12 residues. V shed 6 bases and J shed 9 bases, with 12 bases lying between them. CDR1 is LNHDA and CDR2 is SQIVND in the germline V gene (reference sequence). As DNA, the CDR3 is TGTGCCAGTAGCCTCCGCGGAGGGCCCCAGCATTTT. It codes for CASSLRGGPQHF.

This chain uses TRBV15 with TRBJ2-3; the D gene is possibly TRBD2 (6 bases). Deletions cut 0 bases from V and 2 bases from J, with 12 bases between. Germline loops: CDR1 LNHNV, CDR2 YYDKDF (reference sequence). CDR3 length: 16 amino acids. CDR3 region: CATSRDGVAATDTQYF. The CDR3 coding sequence is TGTGCCACCAGCAGAGATGGGGTAGCGGCCACAGATACGCAGTATTTT.

The rearrangement uses TRBV7-2 and TRBJ1-5; D is uncertain. This CDR3 spans 16 amino acids. In germline, CDR1 is SGHTA, CDR2 FQGNSA. Trimming stripped 1 base from V and 4 bases from J, with 14 bases between. The CDR3 region is CASSLVRGKENQPQHF. The CDR3 DNA follows: TGTGCCAGCAGCTTAGTGAGAGGGAAAGAGAATCAGCCCCAGCATTTT.

This chain joins TRBV4-2 and TRBJ2-5, with 9 nucleotides matching TRBD1. The CDR3 is 17 residues long. The germline CDR1 and CDR2 sequences are LGHNA and YNFKEQ. J gave up 2 bases and V 2 bases, and 9 bases lay outside the gene matches. The CDR3 loop reads CASSQTTGGIPQETQYF. Written as DNA, the CDR3 is TGTGCCAGCAGCCAAACGACAGGGGGAATCCCACAAGAGACCCAGTACTTC.

J is TRBJ2-2 and V is TRBV7-9, with D maybe TRBD2 (6 bases). The CDR3 loop spans 18 amino acids. The V gene lost 3 bases and the J gene lost 1 base, with 18 bases spanning the gap. CDR1 is SEHNR and CDR2 is FQNEAQ in the germline V gene (reference sequence). The CDR3 sequence is CASSFGQPGTWNTGELFF. In nucleotides, the CDR3 is TGTGCCAGCAGCTTCGGCCAGCCCGGGACTTGGAACACCGGGGAGCTGTTTTTT. The full variable domain, its missing parts supplied by reference TRBV7-9 and TRBJ2-2, is DTGVSQNPRHKITKRGQNVTFRCDPISEHNRLYWYRQTLGQGPEFLTYFQNEAQLEKSRLLSDRFSAERPKGSFSTLEIQRTEQGDSAMYLCASSFGQPGTWNTGELFFGEGSRLTVL.

A single count supports this clone. V usage is TRBV27 and J usage is TRBJ2-5; 10 bases line up with TRBD1. Germline CDR1 MNHEY, CDR2 SMNVEV (reference sequence). V shed 8 bases and J 2 bases; nucleotides not matched to a gene: 5. The CDR3 is 14 residues long. Here the CDR3 reads CASGQGGEQETQYF. DNA for the CDR3: TGTGCCAGCGGACAGGGGGGGGAGCAAGAGACCCAGTACTTC.

The V and J genes are TRBV10-3 and TRBJ2-3, with D maybe TRBD1 (6 bases). The CDR3 sequence is 14 residues long. Germline V gene sequence: CDR1 ENHRY, CDR2 SYGVKD. V lost 3 bases and J 5 bases, leaving 12 bases between the germline ends. CDR3 region: CAISDQGTEDTQYF. As DNA, the CDR3 is TGTGCCATCAGTGACCAGGGGACGGAAGATACGCAGTATTTT.

This chain links TRBV5-1 with TRBJ1-4; D possibly corresponds to TRBD1 (5 bases). The length of the CDR3 is 13 residues. V was clipped by 0 bases and J by 6 bases, with 6 bases between them. The germline CDR1 and CDR2 sequences are SGHRS and YFSETQ. For the CDR3, the DNA is TGCGCCAGCAGCTTGGAGGGGTATGAAAAACTGTTTTTT. Residues: CASSLEGYEKLFF.

The chain couples TRBV19 to TRBJ2-7; D is ambiguous. Trimming cost V 3 bases and J 3 bases, with 9 bases left between them. CDR3 size: 13 residues. CDR1 and CDR2 (germline): LNHDA, SQIVND (reference sequence). CDR3 bases: TGTGCCAGTAGTATTGTAGTTTTCTACGAGCAGTACTTC. This codes for CASSIVVFYEQYF.

This chain joins TRBV19 and TRBJ1-3; 8 bases align to TRBD1. This CDR3 has 15 residues. V shed 7 bases and J 4 bases; nucleotides not matched to a gene: 9. The V gene's germline CDR1 is LNHDA and CDR2 SQIVND (reference sequence). CDR3 bases: TGTGCCAGTATACCGCCCGGGACAGGAGGAAACACCATATATTTT. Translation gives CASIPPGTGGNTIYF.

The chain is built from TRBV11-2 and TRBJ1-4, with a weak D call TRBD1 (6 bases). The CDR3 sequence is 16 residues long. V lost 5 bases, J lost 7 bases, and 20 bases lay in between. CDR1 and CDR2 from the germline V gene are SGHAT and FQNNGV. CDR3 coding DNA: TGTGCCAGCAGCCCATTGGGGGCAGGGGAGTCTGAAAAACTGTTTTTT. Encoded protein: CASSPLGAGESEKLFF.

V and J are TRBV19 and TRBJ2-1, with 11 positions matching TRBD2. Germline V gene lookup returns CDR1 LNHDA and CDR2 SQIVND (reference sequence). V lost 6 bases to trimming and J lost 2 bases; unmatched junction nucleotides: 6. The CDR3 runs 16 residues. The CDR3 bases are TGTGCCAGTAGCCGATTGACTAGCGGGACCTACAATGAGCAGTTCTTC. It is translated as CASSRLTSGTYNEQFF. The full variable domain, its missing parts supplied by reference TRBV19 and TRBJ2-1, is DGGITQSPKYLFRKEGQNVTLSCEQNLNHDAMYWYRQDPGQGLRLIYYSQIVNDFQKGDIAEGYSVSREKKESFPLTVTSAQKNPTAFYLCASSRLTSGTYNEQFFGPGTRLTVL.

V and J are TRBV5-4 and TRBJ1-6; possibly TRBD1 for D (6 bases). This CDR3 contains 15 residues. Germline V gene lookup returns CDR1 SGHNT and CDR2 YYREEE (reference sequence). V lost 6 bases and J lost 6, with 16 bases in between. In nucleotides, the CDR3 is TGTGCCAGCAATCGTGCCGGGACAAGTAATTCACCCCTCCACTTT. Its protein product is CASNRAGTSNSPLHF.

The chain recombines TRBV9 with TRBJ2-1; 11 bases fit TRBD2. This CDR3 is built from 15 residues. The trim removed 1 base at V and 10 bases at J, leaving 7 bases unmatched. CDR1 SGDLS and CDR2 YYNGEE come from the germline V gene. CDR3 DNA: TGTGCCAGCAGCGTATCGACTAGCGGGATTGAGGAGCAGTTCTTC. Translated: CASSVSTSGIEEQFF.

The rearrangement uses TRBV7-9 and TRBJ1-2, with a tentative D call TRBD1 (5 bases). Deletions cut 2 bases from V and 8 bases from J, with 12 bases between. CDR1 and CDR2 (germline): SEHNR, FQNEAQ (reference sequence). CDR3 length: 13 residues. The CDR3 DNA reads TGTGCCAGCAGCTTATCGGCAGGGAACGGCTACACCTTC. Translation: CASSLSAGNGYTF.

The chain couples TRBV2 to TRBJ2-3; tentative D call: TRBD1 (5 bases). The germline V and J ends were trimmed by 4 bases and 0 bases, with 11 bases remaining between them. The germline gives CDR1 SNHLY, CDR2 FYNNEI. The CDR3 totals 15 residues. The CDR3 here is CASSGQGISTDTQYF. CDR3 nucleotide sequence: TGTGCCAGCAGTGGTCAGGGCATCAGCACAGATACGCAGTATTTT.

Details on this clone: Germline and junction disagree at one end, which may indicate a read error. The chain couples TRBV9 to TRBJ2-2; TRBD2 matches 9 bases. Germline V lookup: CDR1 SGDLS, CDR2 YYNGEE. The CDR3 loop spans 15 amino acids. The DNA of the CDR3 is TGTGCCAGCAGCGGCGCGCGGGGGGGCACCGGGGAGCTGCTTTTT. Protein: CASSGARGGTGELLF. Full variable domain (remainder filled in from reference TRBV9 and TRBJ2-2): DSGVTQTPKHLITATGQRVTLRCSPRSGDLSVYWYQQSLDQGLQFLIQYYNGEERAKGNILERFSAQQFPDLHSELNLSSLELGDSALYFCASSGARGGTGELLFGEGSRLTVL.

V usage is TRBV6-5 and J usage is TRBJ1-2; D is possibly TRBD1 (6 bases). This CDR3 spans 13 amino acids. V lost 2 bases and J 8 bases, leaving 12 bases between the germline ends. Germline CDR1 MNHEY, CDR2 SVGAGI. The CDR3 reads CASSYGTQEGYTF. CDR3 nucleotide sequence: TGTGCCAGCAGTTACGGGACACAGGAGGGCTACACCTTC.

The rearrangement joins TRBV6-1 to TRBJ2-7; TRBD1 might be the D (5 bases). Germline-derived CDR1 and CDR2 are MNHNS and SASEGT. V was shortened by 5 bases and J by 0 bases, with 8 bases between the two germline ends. This CDR3 region has 13 residues. The CDR3 nucleotides read TGTGCCAGCAGTCAGACAGCCTCCTACGAGCAGTACTTC. This translates into CASSQTASYEQYF.

The sample holds one count of this clone. The chain links TRBV9 to TRBJ2-1, with 7 nucleotides matching TRBD1. The junction had 10 bases not matched to a gene; V was cut back by 0 bases and J by 10 bases. CDR1 and CDR2 from the germline V gene are SGDLS and YYNGEE. The length of the CDR3 is 15 residues. The CDR3 sequence is CASSVVRGETGEQFF. CDR3 nucleotides: TGTGCCAGCAGCGTAGTTAGGGGAGAGACAGGGGAGCAGTTCTTC.

The chain couples TRBV5-4 to TRBJ2-1, with 8 bases aligning to TRBD2. Looked up from germline, CDR1 is SGHNT and CDR2 is YYREEE (reference sequence). The V and J ends lost 6 bases and 7 bases, in that order; junction bases with no gene match: 15. The CDR3 totals 16 residues. CDR3 sequence (DNA): TGTGCCAGCACTACTTCAAGCGGGGGTGGGAAAAATGAGCAGTTCTTC. This translates into CASTTSSGGGKNEQFF.

The CDR3 loop reads CASMGGGVEKLFF. The CDR3 DNA follows: TGTGCCAGCATGGGAGGGGGGGTCGAAAAACTGTTTTTT. This rearrangement joins TRBV28 to TRBJ1-4; TRBD1 is a possible D gene (6 bases). Germline V lookup: CDR1 MDHEN, CDR2 SYDVKM. The CDR3 has 13 amino acids. Trimming left V 7 bases short and J 8 bases short, with 14 bases between.

The chain is built from TRBV5-1 and TRBJ2-6, with 10 bases aligning to TRBD1. This CDR3 comprises 18 residues. CDR1 and CDR2 from the germline V gene are SGHRS and YFSETQ. J was trimmed by 0 bases and V by 3 bases; bases with no gene match: 6. DNA for the CDR3: TGCGCCAGCAGCTCGGGACAGGGGAGGGGCTCTGGGGCCAACGTCCTGACTTTC. Protein product: CASSSGQGRGSGANVLTF.

J is TRBJ2-5 and V is TRBV29-1; D is unresolved. Germline CDR1 is SQVTM and CDR2 is ANQGSEA. The CDR3 length is 12 residues. V lost 8 bases and J lost 5, with 15 bases in between. CDR3 nucleotides: TGCAGCCACGGATTCGCCGGGGAGACCCAGTACTTC. Its protein is CSHGFAGETQYF.

The chain joins TRBV11-2 to TRBJ2-7; D is undetermined. This CDR3 is built from 11 residues. Germline V gene data show CDR1 as SGHAT and CDR2 as FQNNGV. Between the trimmed V and J ends, which lost 5 bases and 3 bases, there was a span of 5 bases. The CDR3 nucleotides read TGTGCCAGCAGCCCAAACTACGAGCAGTACTTC. Translated, it gives CASSPNYEQYF.